This entry lists 8 T cell receptor beta chains sequenced from one sample in a study of T cell changes during pregnancy in multiple sclerosis. Assay used: immunoSEQ multiplex PCR; TCRdb lists only in-frame clones, some missing. The profile shows about 49,000 clones, around 90% of them singletons. The source was peripheral blood, collected after pregnancy. The receptors come from a female donor in good health, enrolled as a control in a pregnancy study.

This chain joins TRBV11-3 and TRBJ2-1, with TRBD1 matching 8 bases. V lost 5 bases and J lost 4; bases outside the gene matches: 10. The germline V gene encodes CDR1 SGHNT and CDR2 YENEEA. CDR3 length: 16 amino acids. The CDR3 DNA reads TGTGCCAGCAGCCCGGACAGGGTGCATGGGTACAATGAGCAGTTCTTC. Its translation: CASSPDRVHGYNEQFF.

The genes are TRBV11-2 and TRBJ2-7; the D gene is possibly TRBD1 (6 bases). The germline V gene has CDR1 SGHAT and CDR2 FQNNGV. The germline V and J ends were trimmed by 5 bases and 2 bases, with 16 bases remaining between them. The CDR3 consists of 15 residues. Here the CDR3 reads CASSLSPRDTYEQYF. CDR3 DNA sequence: TGTGCCAGCAGCCTTAGCCCCAGGGACACCTACGAGCAGTACTTC.

This chain joins TRBV27 and TRBJ1-1; D unresolved. CDR3 size: 14 residues. The V gene lost 7 bases and the J gene lost 1 base, with 13 bases spanning the gap. Germline CDR1 reads MNHEY; CDR2 reads SMNVEV (reference sequence). CDR3 DNA: TGTGCCAGCACCTCAAAGGTAGCGAACACTGAAGCTTTCTTT. This codes for CASTSKVANTEAFF.

The rearrangement links TRBV28 to TRBJ2-5; a possible D gene is TRBD1 (5 bases). Looked up from germline, CDR1 is MDHEN and CDR2 is SYDVKM. This CDR3 has 14 residues. Trimming cost V 3 bases and J 3 bases, with 11 bases left between them. CDR3 amino acids: CASSFSGQEETQYF. DNA for the CDR3: TGTGCCAGCAGTTTCTCCGGACAAGAAGAGACCCAGTACTTC.

This clone was seen once. The chain has TRBV14 and TRBJ2-1, with 11 bases aligning to TRBD2. Unmatched junction bases numbered 6, after V lost 1 base and J lost 10 bases. CDR3 length: 15 amino acids. Germline V gives CDR1 SGHDN, CDR2 FVKESK. The CDR3 bases are TGTGCCAGCAGCCAAGCGCTAGCGGGAGGCCGGGAGCAGTTCTTC. It yields the protein CASSQALAGGREQFF.

J is TRBJ1-6 and V is TRBV28, with D perhaps TRBD1 (5 bases). With 10 bases removed from V and 8 bases from J, the gap between germline ends came to 15 bases. The CDR3 length is 13 residues. In germline, CDR1 is MDHEN, CDR2 SYDVKM. CDR3 sequence reads: CAIPGGGDSPLHF. CDR3 coding DNA: TGTGCCATTCCGGGCGGGGGGGATTCACCCCTCCACTTT.

The chain has TRBV7-3 and TRBJ2-3, with D possibly TRBD2 on 5 matching bases. Trimming removed 1 base from V and 0 bases from J, with 11 bases in between. This CDR3 is built from 16 residues. Germline loops: CDR1 SGHTA, CDR2 FQGTGA. CDR3 in amino acids: CASSLNPGGSTDTQYF. The CDR3 region has the DNA TGTGCCAGCAGCTTAAACCCGGGCGGGAGCACAGATACGCAGTATTTT.

The chain uses TRBV7-9 and TRBJ2-5, with 9 positions matching TRBD2. V lost 4 bases, J lost 6 bases, and 9 bases stayed unmatched. Germline loops: CDR1 SEHNR, CDR2 FQNEAQ (reference sequence). This CDR3 contains 15 residues. This CDR3 is CASSSPGTSLQTQYF. The CDR3 DNA reads as TGTGCCAGCAGCTCCCCCGGGACTAGCTTACAGACCCAGTACTTC.